Included here is one T cell receptor beta chain sequence, with context. The antigen it recognizes is unknown. Base qualities are missing; no much larger clone stands one base away. The library was made by PCR. Sequencing was carried out with an Illumina HiSeq 2500. Unique molecular identifiers were incorporated into TCR beta cDNA libraries to reduce PCR and sequencing biases. Per 1 to 10 million input T cells, roughly 500,000 cDNA molecules were obtained, such that each molecule approximated one T cell. The patient libraries were prepared and sequenced using the same protocol as the earlier healthy control dataset. Within a given batch, samples were prepared together, multiplexed and sequenced on the same HiSeq lane. In the source study's methods: MIGEC was used to process the raw barcoded reads, and molecular identifier groups with only a single read were discarded before consensus assembly and CDR3 extraction. VDJtools was used for post-analysis of the clonotype tables, with diversity normalized by down-sampling every dataset to the smallest sample size. To correct batch-related cross-sample contamination, repertoire overlap clustering matched CDR3 amino acid sequences but not nucleotide sequences. The public sequencing data were trimmed at Q25 with fastp and processed into clonotypes with MiXCR by TCRdb, which kept only in-frame beta chains. Records with the same CDR3 protein are collapsed into one entry carrying the most frequent genes and DNA. What appears here as the V and J calls and clone size reflects TCRdb's work, not the paper's. Present in this sample are about 770,000 distinct CDR3 sequences, under 60% of which were seen just once. The ten largest make up over 4.5% of the sample.

The data were obtained in a study of post-analysis software for immune sequencing data (dated by TCRdb to about 2015). Concerning the study at large: Recorded disease courses included relapsing-remitting, secondary progressive and progressive-relapsing multiple sclerosis, with some patients lacking subtype annotation. A subset of samples was prepared in parallel using single-end sample barcoding, then pooled and co-amplified after Illumina adapter ligation. Patient repertoires were compared against 11 previously published healthy control repertoires from donors aged about 6 to 25 years. The study at large found these results: About 5 TRBV segments, including TRBV5-6, TRBV5-1 and TRBV20-1, were significantly more frequent in patients than controls. Strong co-clustering of samples prepared in the same batch was shown by direct clustering with F measure, prompting a batch-effect correction. Compared with controls, multiple sclerosis patients had significantly lower normalized Chao1 diversity, a finding suggesting substantial peripheral T-cell clonal expansion. The multiple sclerosis patient group was slightly younger than the control group.

The cysteine opens and the phenylalanine closes a CDR3 of 8 amino acids. Only CDR3 DNA remains: 24 bases, in frame from the first base. CDR1 and CDR2 are read off the germline V gene as SGDLS and YYNGEE. Trimming costs V 5 bases and J 11 bases, and their ends lie 4 bases apart. To demonstrate the VDJtools post-analysis software, the study profiled TCR beta repertoires from the peripheral blood of about 13 young patients with multiple sclerosis. The patients with multiple sclerosis were children and adolescents between about 6 and 17 years of age. This receptor was obtained from a girl aged 5-17 years with multiple sclerosis. The specimen was blood. The chain is encoded by TRBV9 joined to TRBJ1-1; no D gene call is confident. CDR3 protein: CASRGAFF. The nucleotides are TGTGCCAGCAGGGGGGCTTTCTTT.